The entry below describes one TCR beta chain. The antigen remains unidentified. TCRdb used MiXCR to reprocess the RT-PCR reads, holding one entry per CDR3 protein. The data show approximately 250,000 distinct CDR3 sequences, 12% seen once. The germline V gene encodes CDR1 MRHNA and CDR2 SNTAGT. V shed 4 bases and J shed 5 bases, with 20 bases lying between them. CDR3 length equals 16 residues. This specimen comes from a study of response to subunit inactivated influenza vaccine. Whole-study findings and limits: Authors proposed each seasonal influenza vaccination draws in few new T cells.

The sample consisted of non-naive T cells sorted from PBMCs, taken approximately 15 days before vaccination. This chain joins TRBV6-4 and TRBJ2-5, with TRBD2 as a possible D gene (5 bases). This clonotype was sampled from a middle-aged man who received an inactivated influenza vaccine. The chain's CDR3 is CASSGPLVGGSETQYF. CDR3 in DNA: TGTGCCAGCAGTGGCCCACTAGTGGGCGGTTCGGAGACCCAGTACTTC.